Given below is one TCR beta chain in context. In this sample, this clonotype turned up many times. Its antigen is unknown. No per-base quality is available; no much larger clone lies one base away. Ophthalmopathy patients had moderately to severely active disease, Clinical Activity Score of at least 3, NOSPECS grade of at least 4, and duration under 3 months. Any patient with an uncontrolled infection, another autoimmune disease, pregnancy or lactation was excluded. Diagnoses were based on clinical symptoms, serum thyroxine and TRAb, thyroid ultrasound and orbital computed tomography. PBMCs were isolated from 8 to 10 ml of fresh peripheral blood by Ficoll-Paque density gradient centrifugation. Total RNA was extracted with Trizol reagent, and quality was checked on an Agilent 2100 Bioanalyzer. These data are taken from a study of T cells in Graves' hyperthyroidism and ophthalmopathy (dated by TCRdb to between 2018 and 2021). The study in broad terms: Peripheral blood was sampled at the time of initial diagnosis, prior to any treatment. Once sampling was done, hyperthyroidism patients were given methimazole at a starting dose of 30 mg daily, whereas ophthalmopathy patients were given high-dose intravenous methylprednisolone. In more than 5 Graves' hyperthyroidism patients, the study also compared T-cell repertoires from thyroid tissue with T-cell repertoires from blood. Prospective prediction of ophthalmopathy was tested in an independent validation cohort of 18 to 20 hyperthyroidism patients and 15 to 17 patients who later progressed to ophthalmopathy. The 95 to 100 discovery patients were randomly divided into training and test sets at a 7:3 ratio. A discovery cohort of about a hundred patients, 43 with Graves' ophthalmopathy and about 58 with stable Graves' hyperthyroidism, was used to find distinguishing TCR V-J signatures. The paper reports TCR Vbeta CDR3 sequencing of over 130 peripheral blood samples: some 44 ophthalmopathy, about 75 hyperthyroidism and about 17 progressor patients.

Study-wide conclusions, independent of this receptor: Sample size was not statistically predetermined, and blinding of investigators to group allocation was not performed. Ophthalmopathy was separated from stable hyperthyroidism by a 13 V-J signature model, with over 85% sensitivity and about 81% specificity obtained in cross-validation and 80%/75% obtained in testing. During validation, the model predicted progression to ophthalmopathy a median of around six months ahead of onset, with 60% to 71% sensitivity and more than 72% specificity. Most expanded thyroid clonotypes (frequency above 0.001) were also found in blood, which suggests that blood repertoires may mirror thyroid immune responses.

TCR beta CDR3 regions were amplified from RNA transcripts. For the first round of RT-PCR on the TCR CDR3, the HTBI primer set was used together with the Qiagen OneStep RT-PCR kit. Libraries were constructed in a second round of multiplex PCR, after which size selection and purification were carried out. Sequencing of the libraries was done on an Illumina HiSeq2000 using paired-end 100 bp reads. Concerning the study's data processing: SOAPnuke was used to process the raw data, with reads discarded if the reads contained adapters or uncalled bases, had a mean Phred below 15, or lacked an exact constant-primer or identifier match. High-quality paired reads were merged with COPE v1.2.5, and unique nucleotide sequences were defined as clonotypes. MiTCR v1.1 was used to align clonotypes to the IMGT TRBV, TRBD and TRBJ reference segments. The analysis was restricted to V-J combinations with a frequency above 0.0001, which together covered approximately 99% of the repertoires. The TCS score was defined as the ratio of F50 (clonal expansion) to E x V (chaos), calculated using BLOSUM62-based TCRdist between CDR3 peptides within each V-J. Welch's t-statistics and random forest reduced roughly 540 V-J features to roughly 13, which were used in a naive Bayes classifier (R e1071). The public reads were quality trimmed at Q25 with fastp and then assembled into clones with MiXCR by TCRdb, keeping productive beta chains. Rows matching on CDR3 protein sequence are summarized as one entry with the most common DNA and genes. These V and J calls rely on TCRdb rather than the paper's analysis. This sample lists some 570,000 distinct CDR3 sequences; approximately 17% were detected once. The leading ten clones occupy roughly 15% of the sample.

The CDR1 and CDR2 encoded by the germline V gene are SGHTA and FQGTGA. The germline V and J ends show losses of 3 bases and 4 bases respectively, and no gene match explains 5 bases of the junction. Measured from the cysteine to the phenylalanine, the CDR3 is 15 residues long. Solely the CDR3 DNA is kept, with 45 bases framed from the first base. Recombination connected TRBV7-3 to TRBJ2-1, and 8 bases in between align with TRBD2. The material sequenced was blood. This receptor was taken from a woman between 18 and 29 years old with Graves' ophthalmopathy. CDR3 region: CASSFELAEYNEQFF. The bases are TGTGCCAGCAGCTTTGAACTAGCGGAATACAATGAGCAGTTCTTC.